The clone carrying this TCR beta chain was seen repeatedly, ten times or more. The target antigen is unknown. Library construction for TCR beta used iRepertoire HTBI primers and Arm-PCR of CDR3 regions. TCRdb fed the multiplex PCR reads into MiXCR, producing one record per CDR3 protein. Here the sample spans about 430,000 distinct CDR3 sequences, approximately 16% being singletons. This sample stems from a study of regulatory T cells in long-lasting Graves disease. Study results and caveats: Preferential use of TRBV28, TRBJ1-2 and TRBJ2-5 was seen in persistent disease.

The CDR3 is 13 amino acids. V shed 3 bases and J shed 9 bases, with 12 bases lying between them. Germline loops: CDR1 SGHAT, CDR2 FQNNGV. Time point meaning: newly diagnosed GD, antithyroid drugs for less than 3 months. From PBMCs, RNA was extracted and then used to make the TCR library. Per American Thyroid Association guidelines, Graves' disease was diagnosed. In Xi'an, China, an endocrinology department was the source of patients. The data also belong to a second study, concerning T cells in Graves' hyperthyroidism and ophthalmopathy.

This TCR was recovered from a middle-aged woman with Graves disease. This material consisted of peripheral blood mononuclear cells (PBMCs), taken at new diagnosis, from a patient treated with antithyroid drugs. J is TRBJ2-1 and V is TRBV11-2; no reliable D call. The CDR3 loop is CASSFENVLEQFF. CDR3 DNA sequence: TGTGCCAGCAGCTTTGAAAACGTCCTTGAGCAGTTCTTC.